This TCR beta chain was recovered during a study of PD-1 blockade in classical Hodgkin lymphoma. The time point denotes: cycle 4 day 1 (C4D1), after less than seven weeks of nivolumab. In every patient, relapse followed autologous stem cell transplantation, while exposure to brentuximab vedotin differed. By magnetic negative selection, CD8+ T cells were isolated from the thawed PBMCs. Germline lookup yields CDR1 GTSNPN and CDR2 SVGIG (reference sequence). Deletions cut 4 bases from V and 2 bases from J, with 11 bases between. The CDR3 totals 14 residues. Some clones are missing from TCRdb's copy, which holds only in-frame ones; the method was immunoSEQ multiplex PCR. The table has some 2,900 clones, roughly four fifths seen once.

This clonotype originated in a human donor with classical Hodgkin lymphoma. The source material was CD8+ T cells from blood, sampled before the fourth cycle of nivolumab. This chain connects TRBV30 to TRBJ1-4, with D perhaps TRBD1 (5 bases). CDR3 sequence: CAWNAGSTNEKLFF. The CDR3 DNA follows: TGTGCCTGGAACGCAGGGTCCACTAATGAAAAACTGTTTTTT. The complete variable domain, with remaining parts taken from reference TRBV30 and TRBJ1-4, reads SQTIHQWPATLVQPVGSPLSLECTVEGTSNPNLYWYRQAAGRGLQLLFYSVGIGQISSEVPQNLSASRPQDRQFILSSKKLLLSDSGFYLCAWNAGSTNEKLFFGSGTQLSVL.